These T cell receptor beta chains were read from a single sample in a study of CD8 T cells in Susac syndrome. From the immunoSEQ multiplex PCR reads, TCRdb called clonotypes with MiXCR, one entry per CDR3 protein. The sample lists 250,000 to 300,000 distinct CDR3 sequences; roughly 81% were seen once. Sample: CD8+ T cells from PBMCs. Every receptor here comes from a human donor with multiple sclerosis. The CDR3 runs from the conserved cysteine through the conserved F or W. The D gene is left open where the match is weak. Not every row has a clone size; where given, it reads once, few, many or a size class.

abundance: -
d_gene: -
j_gene: TRBJ2-7
v_gene: TRBV9
CDR3aa: CASSVGLQVTYEQYF
CDR3nt: TGTGCCAGCAGCGTAGGCTTACAGGTGACATACGAGCAGTACTTC

abundance: -
d_gene: -
j_gene: TRBJ1-1
v_gene: TRBV6-6
CDR3aa: CASSYGEDTEAFF
CDR3nt: TGTGCCAGCAGTTACGGGGAGGACACTGAAGCTTTCTTT

abundance: -
d_gene: -
j_gene: TRBJ2-7
v_gene: TRBV3-1
CDR3aa: CASSQSKDGEQYF
CDR3nt: TGTGCCAGCAGCCAGTCGAAGGACGGAGAGCAGTACTTC

abundance: -
d_gene: TRBD2
j_gene: TRBJ2-7
v_gene: TRBV28
CDR3aa: CASINPHSGSPPYEQYF
CDR3nt: TGTGCCAGCATCAACCCCCATAGCGGGAGTCCTCCCTACGAGCAGTACTTC

abundance: -
d_gene: -
j_gene: TRBJ2-1
v_gene: TRBV15
CDR3aa: CATSVLANSYNEQFF
CDR3nt: TGTGCCACCAGCGTGCTAGCCAACTCCTACAATGAGCAGTTCTTC

abundance: -
d_gene: -
j_gene: TRBJ1-2
v_gene: TRBV29-1
CDR3aa: CSVESRTGTYGYTF
CDR3nt: TGCAGCGTTGAAAGTAGAACAGGGACCTATGGCTACACCTTC

abundance: -
d_gene: -
j_gene: TRBJ1-1
v_gene: TRBV5-1
CDR3aa: CASSEVGQIHRRNSEAFF
CDR3nt: TGCGCCAGCAGCGAAGTAGGACAGATCCACCGGCGGAACTCTGAAGCTTTCTTT

abundance: once
d_gene: -
j_gene: TRBJ2-3
v_gene: TRBV7-9
CDR3aa: CASSFRPAGTDTQYF
CDR3nt: TGTGCCAGCAGCTTTCGCCCGGCGGGCACAGATACGCAGTATTTT

abundance: once
d_gene: -
j_gene: TRBJ1-4
v_gene: TRBV5-1
CDR3aa: CASSLAGVNEKLFF
CDR3nt: TGCGCCAGCAGCTTGGCAGGGGTTAATGAAAAACTGTTTTTT

abundance: -
d_gene: -
j_gene: TRBJ1-1
v_gene: TRBV27
CDR3aa: CASSFLGAKVTEAFF
CDR3nt: TGTGCCAGCAGTTTCTTGGGGGCGAAGGTCACTGAAGCTTTCTTT

abundance: -
d_gene: -
j_gene: TRBJ1-1
v_gene: TRBV9
CDR3aa: CASGPSRGGTEAFF
CDR3nt: TGTGCCAGCGGACCATCTAGGGGTGGCACTGAAGCTTTCTTT

abundance: -
d_gene: -
j_gene: TRBJ1-1
v_gene: TRBV5-4
CDR3aa: CASSSTENTEAFF
CDR3nt: TGTGCCAGCAGCTCGACAGAGAACACTGAAGCTTTCTTT

abundance: once
d_gene: -
j_gene: TRBJ1-2
v_gene: TRBV7-8
CDR3aa: CASSPSGREGYTF
CDR3nt: TGTGCCAGCAGCCCGTCTGGCAGGGAGGGCTACACCTTC

abundance: -
d_gene: TRBD1
j_gene: TRBJ2-7
v_gene: TRBV28
CDR3aa: CASSLRTGPYEQYF
CDR3nt: TGTGCCAGCAGTCTACGGACAGGGCCCTACGAGCAGTACTTC

abundance: -
d_gene: -
j_gene: TRBJ1-4
v_gene: TRBV20-1
CDR3aa: CSARDRAGANEKLFF
CDR3nt: TGCAGTGCTAGAGATCGGGCAGGAGCTAATGAAAAACTGTTTTTT

abundance: few
d_gene: -
j_gene: TRBJ2-7
v_gene: TRBV5-7
CDR3aa: CASSSGDRPYEQYF
CDR3nt: TGTGCCAGCAGTTCGGGGGACCGACCCTACGAGCAGTACTTC

abundance: -
d_gene: -
j_gene: TRBJ2-7
v_gene: TRBV6-1
CDR3aa: CASRPFPDGSSYEQYF
CDR3nt: TGTGCCAGCAGGCCCTTCCCGGACGGTAGCTCCTACGAGCAGTACTTC

abundance: -
d_gene: TRBD1
j_gene: TRBJ1-5
v_gene: TRBV6-1
CDR3aa: CASSERRTGGSQPQHF
CDR3nt: TGTGCCAGCAGTGAAAGACGGACAGGGGGGAGTCAGCCCCAGCATTTT

abundance: -
d_gene: TRBD1
j_gene: TRBJ1-4
v_gene: TRBV7-8
CDR3aa: CASSNRKGATNEKLFF
CDR3nt: TGTGCCAGCAGCAATAGAAAGGGGGCGACTAATGAAAAACTGTTTTTT

abundance: -
d_gene: TRBD1
j_gene: TRBJ1-4
v_gene: TRBV11-2
CDR3aa: CASSLFMGQGVRTNEKLFF
CDR3nt: TGTGCCAGCAGCTTGTTCATGGGACAGGGGGTTAGAACTAATGAAAAACTGTTTTTT

abundance: -
d_gene: -
j_gene: TRBJ2-5
v_gene: TRBV24-1
CDR3aa: CATSDTGGEETQYF
CDR3nt: TGTGCCACCAGTGATACTGGAGGGGAAGAGACCCAGTACTTC

abundance: -
d_gene: -
j_gene: TRBJ2-1
v_gene: TRBV30
CDR3aa: CAWSVDRNEQFF
CDR3nt: TGTGCCTGGAGTGTAGATAGGAATGAGCAGTTCTTC

abundance: few
d_gene: TRBD1
j_gene: TRBJ2-3
v_gene: TRBV2
CDR3aa: CASTMGQPTDTQYF
CDR3nt: TGTGCCAGCACCATGGGACAGCCCACAGATACGCAGTATTTT

abundance: -
d_gene: -
j_gene: TRBJ1-2
v_gene: TRBV10-2
CDR3aa: CASSDAAGAGYTF
CDR3nt: TGCGCCAGCAGTGACGCGGCGGGGGCTGGCTACACCTTC

abundance: -
d_gene: -
j_gene: TRBJ2-1
v_gene: TRBV29-1
CDR3aa: CSVLGVEYNEQFF
CDR3nt: TGCAGCGTTCTTGGTGTAGAGTACAATGAGCAGTTCTTC

abundance: -
d_gene: -
j_gene: TRBJ2-5
v_gene: TRBV9
CDR3aa: CASSPDGQTQETQYF
CDR3nt: TGTGCCAGCAGCCCCGACGGGCAAACTCAAGAGACCCAGTACTTC

abundance: -
d_gene: TRBD1
j_gene: TRBJ1-5
v_gene: TRBV30
CDR3aa: CAWSVEGQFNQPQHF
CDR3nt: TGTGCCTGGAGTGTAGAGGGACAGTTCAATCAGCCCCAGCATTTT